The rows below give T cell receptor beta chains drawn from one sample of a study of blood T cell repertoires in COVID-19. Repertoires were generated with immunoSEQ multiplex PCR, while TCRdb's copy carries only in-frame clones and drops some. The sample holds 200,000 to 300,000 clones, 85% to 90% seen once. The material sequenced was PBMCs or T cells enriched from blood (not recorded which). The receptors were sampled from a middle-aged man who had been exposed to COVID-19. Each CDR3 is given with its conserved first and last residue. Each record gives: clone size, CDR3 length, D gene, J gene, V gene, CDR3 DNA, CDR3 protein. A D gene is named only where the DNA matches it firmly. Clone sizes are given selectively: once, few, many, or a class where the clone is expanded.

>-|16|TRBD2|TRBJ2-2|TRBV7-3
TGTGCCAGCAGCTTAAATCAAGCGGGGACCACCGGGGAGCTGTTTTTT
CASSLNQAGTTGELFF
>once|15|TRBD2|TRBJ2-2|TRBV4-1
TGCGCCAGCAGCCCACCGGGGACTAGCTCTGGGGAGCTGTTTTTT
CASSPPGTSSGELFF
>-|12|-|TRBJ1-1|TRBV28
TGTGCCAGCAGTTTATGGGGCCCTGAAGCTTTCTTT
CASSLWGPEAFF
>-|15|TRBD1|TRBJ2-3|TRBV5-1
TGCGCCAGCAGCTCAACAGGGGGTAGCACAGATACGCAGTATTTT
CASSSTGGSTDTQYF
>-|16|-|TRBJ2-1|TRBV18
TGTGCCAGCTCACGACCCCAGGGGAGCTCCTACAATGAGCAGTTCTTC
CASSRPQGSSYNEQFF
>few|18|TRBD2|TRBJ2-2|TRBV5-1
TGCGCCAGCAGCTTGGGGGGACTAAATGGCGTTAAGACCGGGGAGCTGTTTTTT
CASSLGGLNGVKTGELFF
>-|15|-|TRBJ2-1|TRBV27
TGTGCCAGCACCGTCCTGGGAGCAGGCGACAATGAGCAGTTCTTC
CASTVLGAGDNEQFF
>-|14|-|TRBJ2-5|TRBV19
TGTGCCAGTAGTATAGAACCTACTGGAGAGACCCAGTACTTC
CASSIEPTGETQYF
>-|13|-|TRBJ1-1|TRBV12-5
TGTGCTAGTGGTTTGATTATCAACACTGAAGCTTTCTTT
CASGLIINTEAFF
>once|12|-|TRBJ1-1|TRBV10-2
TGCGCCAGCAGTCCACAGCTCTTTGAAGCTTTCTTT
CASSPQLFEAFF
>once|15|TRBD1|TRBJ1-1|TRBV28
TGTGCCAGCAGCCTTGGGACAGGGGGGTACACTGAAGCTTTCTTT
CASSLGTGGYTEAFF
>-|18|TRBD2|TRBJ2-1|TRBV28
TGTGCCAGCAGTGTCCAAATGGGACTAGCGGGGAGGAGAAATGAGCAGTTCTTC
CASSVQMGLAGRRNEQFF
>-|15|-|TRBJ2-3|TRBV13
TGTGCCAGCAGCATCCCCCTGTTCGGGACAGATACGCAGTATTTT
CASSIPLFGTDTQYF
>-|13|TRBD2|TRBJ2-2|TRBV5-4
TGTGCCAGCAGCTCACTAGCGGCCGGGGAGCTGTTTTTT
CASSSLAAGELFF
>-|17|TRBD2|TRBJ2-1|TRBV11-1
TGTGCCAGCAGCTTAGCGGAGGGACTAGCGGCATACAATGAGCAGTTCTTC
CASSLAEGLAAYNEQFF
>-|13|TRBD1|TRBJ1-2|TRBV9
TGTGCCAGTTGGGGACAGGGAGAAGATGGCTACACCTTC
CASWGQGEDGYTF
>-|15|TRBD1|TRBJ1-1|TRBV2
TGTGCCAGCAGTGCCCCAACACAGGGGGTTGGGAGGGCTTTCTTT
CASSAPTQGVGRAFF
>few|13|-|TRBJ2-5|TRBV6-1
TGTGCCAGCAGTGAACAACAGATAGAGACCCAGTACTTC
CASSEQQIETQYF
>-|15|-|TRBJ1-1|TRBV3-1/TRBV3-2
TGTGCCAGCAGCCAAGATAGAAGAAGGAACACTGAAGCTTTCTTT
CASSQDRRRNTEAFF
>-|16|TRBD1|TRBJ1-1|TRBV2
TGTGCCAGCAGTGAAATGGACAGGGGGCTTTACACTGAAGCTTTCTTT
CASSEMDRGLYTEAFF
>once|16|-|TRBJ2-7|TRBV4-1
TGCGCCAGCAGCCGATCCGGGACAAGGAGCTCCTACGAGCAGTACTTC
CASSRSGTRSSYEQYF
>-|15|TRBD1|TRBJ1-4|TRBV5-1
TGCGCCAGCAGACGGACAGGTGCAACTAATGAAAAACTGTTTTTT
CASRRTGATNEKLFF
>-|14|TRBD1|TRBJ1-5|TRBV6-1
TGTGCCAGCAGTGACGACAGGGATAGTCAGCCCCAGCATTTT
CASSDDRDSQPQHF
>once|14|TRBD1|TRBJ1-1|TRBV28
TGTGCCAGCACCATCTTCTCAGGGGGGACTGAAGCTTTCTTT
CASTIFSGGTEAFF
>-|16|TRBD2|TRBJ2-3|TRBV5-1
TGCGCCAGCAGCTTGGCCCGTGCGGGGAGGGCAGATACGCAGTATTTT
CASSLARAGRADTQYF
>-|14|-|TRBJ1-5|TRBV2
TGTGCCAGCTCAAACAGGGCAAGCAATCAGCCCCAGCATTTT
CASSNRASNQPQHF
>-|16|TRBD1|TRBJ2-3|TRBV28
TGTGCCAGCAGTTCGGGAGGACAGGGGGCTCCAGATACGCAGTATTTT
CASSSGGQGAPDTQYF
>-|14|TRBD1|TRBJ2-5|TRBV3-1/TRBV3-2
TGTGCCAGCAGGCGACAGGGCGTGGGAGAGACCCAGTACTTC
CASRRQGVGETQYF
>-|14|-|TRBJ1-2|TRBV5-1
TGCGCCAGCAGCCGGGACTCCCCCTATTCGGGCTACACCTTC
CASSRDSPYSGYTF
>-|13|-|TRBJ1-5|TRBV7-8
TGTGCCAGCAGCTTAGACGGAGGTCAGCCCCAGCATTTT
CASSLDGGQPQHF
>-|13|-|TRBJ1-4|TRBV11-3
TGTGCCAGCAGCTTTGGCAGTAATGAAAAACTGTTTTTT
CASSFGSNEKLFF